This T cell receptor beta chain was obtained from a study of blood T cell repertoires in COVID-19. About the research overall: T cells, B-cell-depleted T cells, or PBMCs provided the cDNA or gDNA that served as material.

In the study's own analysis: Reference gene primer amplification gave nucleated cell count estimates. Measured with immunoSEQ multiplex PCR; TCRdb has only the in-frame clones, and not every one. V, J and clone size are taken as reported in that table, and D and trimming were inferred from the DNA itself. The repertoire holds 250,000 or so clones, around four fifths seen once, with approximately 2% in the top ten. This CDR3 is built from 13 residues. The germline V gene has CDR1 MGHDK and CDR2 SYGVNS. Trimming removed 7 bases at V and 8 bases at J, with 17 bases between. The sequence was collected from a man younger than 40 who had recovered from COVID-19. Sequencing used peripheral blood. This chain connects TRBV25-1 to TRBJ1-2; D is perhaps TRBD1 (5 bases). In nucleotides, the CDR3 is TGTGCCAGCACCCACGGGGGATCGTGGGGCTACACCTTC. This sequence encodes CASTHGGSWGYTF.